This entry is about one T cell receptor beta chain. Germline loops: CDR1 SGHRS, CDR2 YFSETQ. CDR3 length equals 13 residues. After removal of 6 bases from V and 4 bases from J, the junction contained 4 bases not matched to a gene. Per the original methods: Amplification with reference gene primers provided the estimates of nucleated cell counts. Repertoires were generated with immunoSEQ multiplex PCR, while TCRdb's copy carries only in-frame clones and drops some. The V and J calls and clone size come from that table; D and trimming were worked out from the DNA. The sample yields fewer than 60,000 clones, nearly 80% seen once. The data belong to a study of blood T cell repertoires in COVID-19. Whole-study context: In each case, the material was cDNA or gDNA derived from T cells, B-cell-depleted T cells, or PBMCs.

The sequence was collected from a human donor in a cohort sampled during active COVID-19. The sequenced sample consisted of peripheral blood. The rearrangement uses TRBV5-1 and TRBJ2-1; TRBD2 matches 7 bases. DNA for the CDR3: TGCGCCAGCAAGCCTAGCGGTTACAATGAGCAGTTCTTC. As protein: CASKPSGYNEQFF. The full variable domain, completed using reference TRBV5-1 and TRBJ2-1, is KAGVTQTPRYLIKTRGQQVTLSCSPISGHRSVSWYQQTPGQGLQFLFEYFSETQRNKGNFPGRFSGRQFSNSRSEMNVSTLELGDSALYLCASKPSGYNEQFFGPGTRLTVL.